These T cell receptor beta chains were read from a single sample in a study of shared clonotypes between healthy human individuals. Assay: immunoSEQ multiplex PCR; the TCRdb copy retains only in-frame clones and omits some. The sample yields roughly 2,000,000 clones, around 95% seen once. The sequencing input was naive CD8+ T cells from PBMCs. The source is a man aged 18 to 30 in good health. Some clones in this sample may be carry-over from other donors' samples. CDR3s include the opening cysteine and the closing phenylalanine or tryptophan. The order of the fields is clone size, V gene, J gene, CDR3 protein. The size of a clone is reported for some rows only, either as once, few or many, or as a class for expanded clones.

abundance: .; v_gene: TRBV27; j_gene: TRBJ2-7; CDR3aa: CASSSRTGEAYEQYF
abundance: .; v_gene: TRBV5-8; j_gene: TRBJ2-7; CDR3aa: CASSPMGYEQYF
abundance: .; v_gene: TRBV13; j_gene: TRBJ1-1; CDR3aa: CASSFQGQREAFF
abundance: .; v_gene: TRBV19; j_gene: TRBJ2-7; CDR3aa: CASSIGQGRSYEQYF
abundance: few; v_gene: TRBV27; j_gene: TRBJ1-1; CDR3aa: CASSTTENTEAFF
abundance: .; v_gene: TRBV29-1; j_gene: TRBJ2-2; CDR3aa: CSARGATGGTGELFF
abundance: .; v_gene: TRBV6-5; j_gene: TRBJ2-3; CDR3aa: CAARQRAVTDTQYF
abundance: .; v_gene: TRBV28; j_gene: TRBJ1-1; CDR3aa: CAIGRVGGAGEAFF
abundance: .; v_gene: TRBV7-8; j_gene: TRBJ1-5; CDR3aa: CASSTWAGGNQPQHF
abundance: .; v_gene: TRBV7-3; j_gene: TRBJ2-1; CDR3aa: CASSLYTGSSYNEQFF
abundance: once; v_gene: TRBV9; j_gene: TRBJ2-2; CDR3aa: CASSERQGARTGELFF
abundance: .; v_gene: TRBV7-9; j_gene: TRBJ2-3; CDR3aa: CASSGGDFTDTQYF
abundance: .; v_gene: TRBV27; j_gene: TRBJ2-7; CDR3aa: CASSTLTGVDEQYF
abundance: .; v_gene: TRBV7-9; j_gene: TRBJ2-2; CDR3aa: CASPRQGTNTGELFF
abundance: few; v_gene: TRBV27; j_gene: TRBJ2-2; CDR3aa: CASSFLRTGNTGELFF
abundance: .; v_gene: TRBV6-6; j_gene: TRBJ1-5; CDR3aa: CASSYSGPRSNQPQHF
abundance: .; v_gene: TRBV5-5; j_gene: TRBJ1-1; CDR3aa: CASGTGVTEAFF
abundance: .; v_gene: TRBV30; j_gene: TRBJ2-5; CDR3aa: CAWSQPKLTLKETQYF
abundance: .; v_gene: TRBV10-3; j_gene: .; CDR3aa: CAISSEGPYEQYF
abundance: .; v_gene: TRBV11-2; j_gene: TRBJ1-1; CDR3aa: CASSLGRGSGSAEAFF
abundance: .; v_gene: TRBV10-3; j_gene: TRBJ2-6; CDR3aa: CAISVWREFSGANVLTF
abundance: .; v_gene: TRBV6-5; j_gene: TRBJ2-7; CDR3aa: CASSSGARRDEQYF
abundance: .; v_gene: TRBV14; j_gene: TRBJ2-6; CDR3aa: CASSQEYGANVLTF
abundance: .; v_gene: TRBV29-1; j_gene: TRBJ2-3; CDR3aa: CSVEGRTDTQYF
abundance: .; v_gene: TRBV11-2; j_gene: TRBJ2-7; CDR3aa: CASSLDWAASYEQYF
abundance: .; v_gene: TRBV6-5; j_gene: TRBJ1-4; CDR3aa: CASSYTAWDEKLFF
abundance: .; v_gene: TRBV15; j_gene: TRBJ1-5; CDR3aa: CATSPSYSNQPQHF
abundance: .; v_gene: TRBV27; j_gene: TRBJ2-7; CDR3aa: CASSQLSEGYEQYF
abundance: .; v_gene: TRBV15; j_gene: TRBJ1-2; CDR3aa: CATSRNLNGYTF
abundance: .; v_gene: TRBV7-9; j_gene: TRBJ2-2; CDR3aa: CASSSNGRNTGELFF
abundance: few; v_gene: TRBV27; j_gene: TRBJ2-7; CDR3aa: CASSLSGEPGLYF
abundance: .; v_gene: TRBV4-1; j_gene: TRBJ2-1; CDR3aa: CASSQDGLSRSSYNEQFF
abundance: .; v_gene: TRBV11-2; j_gene: TRBJ2-3; CDR3aa: CASSLGGTSTDTQYF
abundance: .; v_gene: TRBV28; j_gene: TRBJ2-3; CDR3aa: CASKEPTRATDTQYF
abundance: .; v_gene: TRBV28; j_gene: TRBJ2-2; CDR3aa: CASSRGAQNTGELFF
abundance: .; v_gene: TRBV6-1; j_gene: TRBJ1-4; CDR3aa: CAERDTDNEKLFF
abundance: .; v_gene: TRBV6-6; j_gene: TRBJ2-7; CDR3aa: CASSYSSGADEQYF
abundance: few; v_gene: TRBV7-9; j_gene: TRBJ2-2; CDR3aa: CASSDIIQGDTGELFF
abundance: .; v_gene: TRBV14; j_gene: TRBJ2-5; CDR3aa: CASSPRQPIAGQETQYF
abundance: .; v_gene: TRBV7-8; j_gene: TRBJ1-2; CDR3aa: CASSTRTGGLTGGYTF
abundance: .; v_gene: TRBV9; j_gene: TRBJ1-3; CDR3aa: CASSVGESGNTIYF
abundance: .; v_gene: TRBV7-8; j_gene: TRBJ2-1; CDR3aa: CASSLGLIGGDSYNEQFF
abundance: .; v_gene: TRBV9; j_gene: TRBJ2-3; CDR3aa: CASSALKGGGSPLSTDTQYF
abundance: .; v_gene: TRBV27; j_gene: TRBJ2-6; CDR3aa: CASGRRGYTSGANVLTF
abundance: .; v_gene: TRBV28; j_gene: TRBJ1-2; CDR3aa: CASSRDGQGVYGYTF
abundance: .; v_gene: TRBV11-2; j_gene: TRBJ2-7; CDR3aa: CASSYFRGQNAYEQYF
abundance: once; v_gene: TRBV7-9; j_gene: TRBJ1-1; CDR3aa: CASSPKPGGQYTEAFF
abundance: .; v_gene: TRBV7-9; j_gene: TRBJ2-7; CDR3aa: CASIETSVTYEQYF